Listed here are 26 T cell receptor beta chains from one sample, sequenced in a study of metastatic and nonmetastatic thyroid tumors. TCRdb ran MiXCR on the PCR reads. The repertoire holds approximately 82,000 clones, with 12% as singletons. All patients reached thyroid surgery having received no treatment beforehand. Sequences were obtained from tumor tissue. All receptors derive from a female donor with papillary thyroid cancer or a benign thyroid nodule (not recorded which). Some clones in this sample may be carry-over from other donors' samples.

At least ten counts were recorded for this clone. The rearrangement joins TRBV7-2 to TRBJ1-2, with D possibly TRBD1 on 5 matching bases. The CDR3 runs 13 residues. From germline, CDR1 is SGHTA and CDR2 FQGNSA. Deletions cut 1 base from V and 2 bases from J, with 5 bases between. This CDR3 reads CASSLEGNYGYTF. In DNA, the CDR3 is TGTGCCAGCAGCTTAGAGGGGAACTATGGCTACACCTTC.

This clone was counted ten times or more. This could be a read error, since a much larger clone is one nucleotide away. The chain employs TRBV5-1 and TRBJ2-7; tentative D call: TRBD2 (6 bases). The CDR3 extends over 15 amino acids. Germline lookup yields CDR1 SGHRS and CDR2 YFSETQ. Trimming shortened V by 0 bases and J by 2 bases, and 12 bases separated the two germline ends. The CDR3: CASSLVAGSPYEQYF. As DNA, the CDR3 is TGCGCCAGCAGCTTGGTGGCCGGGAGCCCCTACGAGCAGTACTTC.

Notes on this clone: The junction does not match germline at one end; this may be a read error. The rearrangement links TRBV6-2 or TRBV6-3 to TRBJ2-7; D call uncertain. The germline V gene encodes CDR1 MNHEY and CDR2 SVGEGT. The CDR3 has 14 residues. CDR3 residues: CASTVKGRSYEQYF. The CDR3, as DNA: TGTGCCAGCACAGTCAAGGGTCGATCCTACGAGCAATACTTC.

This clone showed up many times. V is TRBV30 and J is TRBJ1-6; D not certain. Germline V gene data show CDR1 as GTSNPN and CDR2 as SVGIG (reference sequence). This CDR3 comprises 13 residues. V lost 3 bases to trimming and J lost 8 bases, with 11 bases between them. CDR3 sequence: CAWSRINDSPLHF. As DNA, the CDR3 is TGTGCCTGGAGCCGCATAAACGATTCACCCCTCCACTTT.

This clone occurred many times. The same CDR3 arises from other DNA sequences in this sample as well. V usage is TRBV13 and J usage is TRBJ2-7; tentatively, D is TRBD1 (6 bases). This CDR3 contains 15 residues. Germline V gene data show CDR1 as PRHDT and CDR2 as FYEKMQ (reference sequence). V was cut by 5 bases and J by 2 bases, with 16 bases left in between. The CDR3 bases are TGTGCCAGCAGCAGCTTAGGGGACATCCCCTACGAGCAGTACTTC. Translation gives CASSSLGDIPYEQYF.

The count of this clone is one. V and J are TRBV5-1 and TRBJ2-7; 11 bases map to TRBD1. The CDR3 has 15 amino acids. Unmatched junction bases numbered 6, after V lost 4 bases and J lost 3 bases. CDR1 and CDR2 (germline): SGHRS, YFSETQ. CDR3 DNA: TGCGCCAGCAGCATAACCGGGACAGGGGGCTACGAGCAGTACTTC. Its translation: CASSITGTGGYEQYF.

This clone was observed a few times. CDR3 loop: CASESRGSLTDTQYF. CDR3 sequence (DNA): TGTGCCAGTGAGAGTCGGGGAAGTCTCACAGATACGCAGTATTTT. The J gene is TRBJ2-3, the V gene TRBV6-1; D might be TRBD2 (5 bases). V was cut by 9 bases and J by 2 bases, with 18 bases left in between. Germline CDR1 reads MNHNS; CDR2 reads SASEGT. This CDR3 contains 15 residues.

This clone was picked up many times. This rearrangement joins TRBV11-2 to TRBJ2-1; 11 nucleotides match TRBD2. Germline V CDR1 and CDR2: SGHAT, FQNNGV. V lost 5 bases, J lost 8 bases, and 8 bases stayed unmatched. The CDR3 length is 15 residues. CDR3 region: CASSILAGVVDEQFF. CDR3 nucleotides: TGTGCCAGCAGCATACTAGCGGGAGTCGTCGATGAGCAGTTCTTC. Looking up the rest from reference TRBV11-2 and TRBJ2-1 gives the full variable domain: EAGVAQSPRYKIIEKRQSVAFWCNPISGHATLYWYQQILGQGPKLLIQFQNNGVVDDSQLPKDRFSAERLKGVDSTLKIQPAKLEDSAVYLCASSILAGVVDEQFFGPGTRLTVL.

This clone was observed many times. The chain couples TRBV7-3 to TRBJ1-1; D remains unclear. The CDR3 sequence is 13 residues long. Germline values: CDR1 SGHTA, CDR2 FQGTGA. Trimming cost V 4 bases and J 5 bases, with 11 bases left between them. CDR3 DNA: TGTGCCAGCAGCTCAGACGGGGATACTGAAGCTTTCTTT. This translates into CASSSDGDTEAFF.

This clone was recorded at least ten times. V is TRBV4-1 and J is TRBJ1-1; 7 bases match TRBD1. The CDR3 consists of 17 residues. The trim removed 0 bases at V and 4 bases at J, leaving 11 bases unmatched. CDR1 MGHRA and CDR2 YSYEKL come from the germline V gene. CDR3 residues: CASSQDQGGTGSTEAFF. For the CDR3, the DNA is TGCGCCAGCAGCCAAGACCAGGGGGGTACTGGAAGCACTGAAGCTTTCTTT.

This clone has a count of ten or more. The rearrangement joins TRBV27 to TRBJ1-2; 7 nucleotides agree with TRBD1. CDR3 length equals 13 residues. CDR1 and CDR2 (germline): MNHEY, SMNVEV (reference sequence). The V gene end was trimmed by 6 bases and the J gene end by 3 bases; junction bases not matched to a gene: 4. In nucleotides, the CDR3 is TGTGCCAGCAGCCCCACAGGGGACTATGGCTACACCTTC. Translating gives CASSPTGDYGYTF.

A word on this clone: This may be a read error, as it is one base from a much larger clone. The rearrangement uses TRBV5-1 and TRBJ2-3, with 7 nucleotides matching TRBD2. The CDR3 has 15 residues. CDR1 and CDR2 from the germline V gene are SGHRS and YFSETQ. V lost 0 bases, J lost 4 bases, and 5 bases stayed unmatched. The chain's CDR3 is CASSLDLAVADTQYF. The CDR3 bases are TGCGCCAGCAGCTTGGACCTAGCGGTAGCAGATACGCAGTATTTT.

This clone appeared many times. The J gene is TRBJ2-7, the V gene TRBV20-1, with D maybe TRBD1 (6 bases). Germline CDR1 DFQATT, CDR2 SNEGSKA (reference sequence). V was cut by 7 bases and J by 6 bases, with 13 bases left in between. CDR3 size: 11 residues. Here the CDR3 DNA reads TGCAGTGACGGCAGGGGCAGCGAGCAGTACTTC. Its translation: CSDGRGSEQYF.

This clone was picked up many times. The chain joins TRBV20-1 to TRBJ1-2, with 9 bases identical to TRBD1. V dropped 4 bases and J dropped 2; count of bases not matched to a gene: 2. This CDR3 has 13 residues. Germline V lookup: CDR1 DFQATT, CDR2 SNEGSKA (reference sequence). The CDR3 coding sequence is TGCAGTGCTACCGGACAGGGGAACTATGGCTACACCTTC. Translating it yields CSATGQGNYGYTF.

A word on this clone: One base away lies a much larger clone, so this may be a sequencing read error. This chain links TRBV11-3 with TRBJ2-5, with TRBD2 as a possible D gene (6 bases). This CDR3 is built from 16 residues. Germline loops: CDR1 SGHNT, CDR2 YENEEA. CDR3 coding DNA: TGTGCCAGCAGCTTAGATGGGGCCGCTGGCCGGGAGACCCATTACTTC. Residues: CASSLDGAAGRETHYF.

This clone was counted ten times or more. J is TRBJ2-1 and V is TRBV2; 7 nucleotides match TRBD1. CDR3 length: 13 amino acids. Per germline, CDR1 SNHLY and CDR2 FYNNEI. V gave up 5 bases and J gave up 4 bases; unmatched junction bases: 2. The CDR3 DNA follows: TGTGCCAGCAGTACGACAGGGTACAATGAGCAGTTCTTC. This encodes CASSTTGYNEQFF.

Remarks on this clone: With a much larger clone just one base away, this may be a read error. DNA of the CDR3: TGTGCCAACAGGGGACTAGGGGAGACCCAGTACTTC. Translating it yields CANRGLGETQYF. The rearrangement uses TRBV2 and TRBJ2-5, with TRBD2 as a possible D gene (8 bases). Between the trimmed V and J ends, which lost 10 bases and 5 bases, there was a span of 14 bases. This CDR3 region has 12 residues. The germline CDR1 and CDR2 sequences are SNHLY and FYNNEI.

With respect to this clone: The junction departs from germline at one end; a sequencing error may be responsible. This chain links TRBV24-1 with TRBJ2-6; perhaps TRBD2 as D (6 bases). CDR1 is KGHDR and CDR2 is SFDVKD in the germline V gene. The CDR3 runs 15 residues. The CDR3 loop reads CATSGDSPEAKVLTF. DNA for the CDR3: TGTGCCACCAGTGGGGACTCGCCTGAGGCCAAAGTCCTGACTTTC.

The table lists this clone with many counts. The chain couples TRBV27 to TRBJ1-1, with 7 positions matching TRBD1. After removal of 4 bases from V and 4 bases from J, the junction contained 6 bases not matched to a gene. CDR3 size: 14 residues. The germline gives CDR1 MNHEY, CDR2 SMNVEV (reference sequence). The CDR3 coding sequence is TGTGCCAGCAGTTGGACAGGCGGGAGCACTGAAGCTTTCTTT. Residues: CASSWTGGSTEAFF.

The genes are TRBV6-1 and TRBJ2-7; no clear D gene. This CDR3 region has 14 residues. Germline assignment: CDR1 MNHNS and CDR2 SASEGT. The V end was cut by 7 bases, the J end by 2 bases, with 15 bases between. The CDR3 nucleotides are TGTGCCAGCACCCCCTGGGGTAAACCCTACGAGCAGTACTTC. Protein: CASTPWGKPYEQYF.

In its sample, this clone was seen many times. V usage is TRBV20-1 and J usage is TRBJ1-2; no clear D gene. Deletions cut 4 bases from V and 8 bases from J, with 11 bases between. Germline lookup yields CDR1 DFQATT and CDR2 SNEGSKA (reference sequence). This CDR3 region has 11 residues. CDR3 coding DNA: TGCAGTGCTACTGACGTCGCCGGCTACACCTTC. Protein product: CSATDVAGYTF.

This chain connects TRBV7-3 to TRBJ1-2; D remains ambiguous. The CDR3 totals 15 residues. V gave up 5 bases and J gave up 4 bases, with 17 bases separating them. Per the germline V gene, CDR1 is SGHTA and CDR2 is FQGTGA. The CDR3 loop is CASSPRYSELYGYTF. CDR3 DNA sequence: TGTGCCAGCAGCCCTCGGTACAGCGAGCTCTATGGCTACACCTTC.

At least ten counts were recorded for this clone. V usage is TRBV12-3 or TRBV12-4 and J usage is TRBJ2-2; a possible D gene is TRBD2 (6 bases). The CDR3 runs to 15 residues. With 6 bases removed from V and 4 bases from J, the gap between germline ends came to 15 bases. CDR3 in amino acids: CASRDGTLGTGELFF. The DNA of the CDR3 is TGTGCCAGCAGGGACGGGACTTTGGGCACCGGGGAGCTGTTTTTT.

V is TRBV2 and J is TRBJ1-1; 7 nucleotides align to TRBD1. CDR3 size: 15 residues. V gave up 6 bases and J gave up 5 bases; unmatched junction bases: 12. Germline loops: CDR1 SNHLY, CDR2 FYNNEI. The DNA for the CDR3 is TGTGCCAGCAGCAGGGAAAGGGGGCGTTTTACTGAAGCTTTCTTT. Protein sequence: CASSRERGRFTEAFF. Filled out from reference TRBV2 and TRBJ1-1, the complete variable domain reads EPEVTQTPSHQVTQMGQEVILRCVPISNHLYFYWYRQILGQKVEFLVSFYNNEISEKSEIFDDQFSVERPDGSNFTLKIRSTKLEDSAMYFCASSRERGRFTEAFFGQGTRLTVV.

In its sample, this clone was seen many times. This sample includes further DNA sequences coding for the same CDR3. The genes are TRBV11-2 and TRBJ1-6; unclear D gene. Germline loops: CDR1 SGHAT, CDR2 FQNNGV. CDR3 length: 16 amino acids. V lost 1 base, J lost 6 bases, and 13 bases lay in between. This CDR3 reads CASSLVGTTPNSPLHF. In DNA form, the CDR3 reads TGTGCCAGCAGCTTAGTGGGCACAACCCCTAATTCACCCCTCCACTTT.

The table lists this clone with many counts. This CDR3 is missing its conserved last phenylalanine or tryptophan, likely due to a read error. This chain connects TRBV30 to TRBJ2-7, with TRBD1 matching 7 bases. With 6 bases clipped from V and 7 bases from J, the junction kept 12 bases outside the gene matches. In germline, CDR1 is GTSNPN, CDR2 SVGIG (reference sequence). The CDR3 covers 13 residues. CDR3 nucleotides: TGTGCCTGCGCGCCGGGACAGACGCGGGAGCAGTACCTC. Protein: CACAPGQTREQYL.